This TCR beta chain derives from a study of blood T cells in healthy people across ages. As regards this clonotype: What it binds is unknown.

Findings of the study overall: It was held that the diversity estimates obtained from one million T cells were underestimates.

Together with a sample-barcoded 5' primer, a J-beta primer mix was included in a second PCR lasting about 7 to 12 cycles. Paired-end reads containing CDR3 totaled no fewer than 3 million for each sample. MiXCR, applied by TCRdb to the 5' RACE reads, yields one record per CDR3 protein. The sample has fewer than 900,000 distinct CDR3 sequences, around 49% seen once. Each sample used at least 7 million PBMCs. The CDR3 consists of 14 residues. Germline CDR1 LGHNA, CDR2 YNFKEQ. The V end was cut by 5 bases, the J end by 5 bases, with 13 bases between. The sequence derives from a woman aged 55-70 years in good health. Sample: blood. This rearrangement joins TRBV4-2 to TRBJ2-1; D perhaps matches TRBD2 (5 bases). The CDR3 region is CASSLDGLDNEQFF. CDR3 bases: TGTGCCAGCAGCTTGGACGGACTCGACAATGAGCAGTTCTTC.